This T cell receptor (beta chain) emerged from a study of regulatory T cells in long-lasting Graves disease. For TCR beta, libraries came from iRepertoire HTBI primers and Arm-PCR of CDR3 regions. TCRdb independently ran MiXCR on the multiplex PCR reads; one entry per CDR3 protein. The data show about 450,000 distinct CDR3 sequences, 13% to 15% seen once. This CDR3 is built from 17 residues. V was pared by 1 base and J by 6 bases, with 13 bases of the junction left unmatched. Germline CDR1 is SEHNR and CDR2 is FQNEAQ (reference sequence). The sample's time point: newly diagnosed GD, antithyroid drugs for less than 3 months. Construction of the TCR library relied on RNA isolated from PBMCs. These data were also filed under a second study, of T cells in Graves' hyperthyroidism and ophthalmopathy. As reported in that work: The HTBI primer set was used in a first-round RT-PCR of the TCR CDR3. Within blood appeared most thyroid clonotypes that had expanded above 0.001. By a 13 V-J model, ophthalmopathy was set apart from stable hyperthyroidism.

Sequencing used peripheral blood mononuclear cells (PBMCs), obtained at new diagnosis, from a patient treated with antithyroid drugs. This receptor was identified in a woman in her forties or fifties with Graves disease. V gene TRBV7-9 combines with J gene TRBJ2-7; 9 bases fit TRBD1. The CDR3 sequence is CASSLEGTGGYFREQYF. The DNA for the CDR3 is TGTGCCAGCAGCTTAGAAGGTACAGGGGGCTATTTTCGCGAGCAGTACTTC. Combining the CDR3 with reference TRBV7-9 and TRBJ2-7 gives the whole variable domain DTGVSQNPRHKITKRGQNVTFRCDPISEHNRLYWYRQTLGQGPEFLTYFQNEAQLEKSRLLSDRFSAERPKGSFSTLEIQRTEQGDSAMYLCASSLEGTGGYFREQYFGPGTRLTVT.